Listed below are T cell receptor beta chains from one sample, sequenced in a study of blood T cells in healthy people across ages. TCRdb analysed the 5' RACE reads with MiXCR anew, one entry per CDR3 protein. The sample has 700,000 to 950,000 distinct CDR3 sequences, about 40% seen once; the top ten hold 20% to 25%. The sequencing sample was made of blood. Receptors originate from a woman aged 55-70 years in good health. Each CDR3 is given with its conserved first and last residue. D genes are given only for firm matches. The size entry is marked missing in some rows and otherwise reads once, few, many or a size class.

v_gene: TRBV5-1; j_gene: TRBJ2-3; abundance: .; d_gene: .; CDR3aa: CASSPGSGQGADTQYF; CDR3nt: TGCGCCAGCAGCCCGGGCTCGGGACAAGGCGCAGATACGCAGTATTTT
v_gene: TRBV5-6; j_gene: TRBJ2-2; abundance: .; d_gene: .; CDR3aa: CASSLAVANTGELFF; CDR3nt: TGTGCCAGCAGCTTGGCGGTCGCGAACACCGGGGAGCTGTTTTTT
v_gene: TRBV6-2/TRBV6-3; j_gene: TRBJ2-3; abundance: .; d_gene: .; CDR3aa: CASEGGLRGADTQYF; CDR3nt: TGTGCCAGCGAGGGGGGGCTCAGGGGAGCAGATACGCAGTATTTT
v_gene: TRBV16; j_gene: TRBJ1-1; abundance: .; d_gene: .; CDR3aa: CASSQPSGRGAFF; CDR3nt: TGTGCCAGCAGCCAACCGAGCGGTCGCGGGGCTTTCTTT
v_gene: TRBV7-9; j_gene: TRBJ1-5; abundance: few; d_gene: .; CDR3aa: CASSLGEVDQPQHF; CDR3nt: TGTGCCAGCAGCTTAGGGGAGGTTGATCAGCCCCAGCATTTT
v_gene: TRBV7-9; j_gene: TRBJ2-3; abundance: .; d_gene: .; CDR3aa: CASSLARGLGDTQYF; CDR3nt: TGTGCCAGCAGCTTAGCGCGTGGACTGGGAGATACGCAGTATTTT
v_gene: TRBV19; j_gene: TRBJ2-5; abundance: few; d_gene: .; CDR3aa: CASSIGPPSETQYF; CDR3nt: TGTGCCAGTAGTATAGGACCCCCATCCGAGACCCAGTACTTC
v_gene: TRBV9; j_gene: TRBJ2-6; abundance: few; d_gene: .; CDR3aa: CASSPRGSVQVSGANVLTF; CDR3nt: TGTGCCAGCAGCCCCCGAGGATCTGTGCAGGTCTCTGGGGCCAACGTCCTGACTTTC
v_gene: TRBV27; j_gene: TRBJ2-6; abundance: .; d_gene: .; CDR3aa: CASHPGAGANVLTF; CDR3nt: TGTGCCAGCCACCCAGGGGCAGGGGCCAACGTCCTGACTTTC
v_gene: TRBV20-1; j_gene: TRBJ2-1; abundance: .; d_gene: .; CDR3aa: CSATQKDEQFF; CDR3nt: TGCAGTGCTACTCAGAAGGATGAGCAGTTCTTC
v_gene: TRBV12-3/TRBV12-4; j_gene: TRBJ2-5; abundance: .; d_gene: TRBD2; CDR3aa: CASSPGGAPGETQYF; CDR3nt: TGTGCCAGCAGCCCGGGAGGGGCCCCCGGGGAGACCCAGTACTTC
v_gene: TRBV6-1; j_gene: TRBJ2-7; abundance: .; d_gene: .; CDR3aa: CASSEQATGHFSYEQYF; CDR3nt: TGTGCCAGCAGTGAACAGGCTACGGGACATTTTTCCTACGAGCAGTACTTC
v_gene: TRBV7-9; j_gene: TRBJ2-1; abundance: .; d_gene: .; CDR3aa: CASSLNRPDYNGQFF; CDR3nt: TGTGCCAGCAGCTTAAATCGGCCCGACTACAATGGGCAGTTCTTC
v_gene: TRBV20-1; j_gene: TRBJ2-5; abundance: .; d_gene: TRBD2; CDR3aa: CSARTTSGGWETQYF; CDR3nt: TGCAGTGCTAGGACGACTAGCGGGGGGTGGGAGACCCAGTACTTC
v_gene: TRBV20-1; j_gene: TRBJ2-7; abundance: few; d_gene: TRBD1; CDR3aa: CSASRTGTGYEQYF; CDR3nt: TGCAGTGCTTCCCGGACAGGGACAGGGTACGAGCAGTACTTC
v_gene: TRBV11-1; j_gene: TRBJ2-7; abundance: .; d_gene: TRBD2; CDR3aa: CASSFGLAGLDEQYF; CDR3nt: TGTGCCAGCAGCTTCGGCCTAGCGGGTTTGGATGAGCAGTACTTC
v_gene: TRBV10-3; j_gene: TRBJ2-3; abundance: many; d_gene: .; CDR3aa: CAISDTSTDTQYF; CDR3nt: TGTGCCATCAGTGACACTAGCACAGATACGCAGTATTTT
v_gene: TRBV4-1; j_gene: TRBJ2-7; abundance: .; d_gene: TRBD2; CDR3aa: CASSPRILARSNEQYF; CDR3nt: TGCGCCAGCAGCCCCCGAATACTAGCGAGGTCCAACGAGCAGTACTTC
v_gene: TRBV3-1; j_gene: TRBJ1-1; abundance: few; d_gene: .; CDR3aa: CASSQVGYEAFF; CDR3nt: TGTGCCAGCAGCCAAGTCGGGTATGAAGCTTTCTTT
v_gene: TRBV6-4; j_gene: TRBJ1-2; abundance: few; d_gene: TRBD1; CDR3aa: CASSDTGGVGYGYTF; CDR3nt: TGTGCCAGCAGTGATACAGGGGGCGTTGGCTATGGCTACACCTTC
v_gene: TRBV7-8; j_gene: TRBJ2-1; abundance: few; d_gene: TRBD1; CDR3aa: CASSLEQRRKGDRSSYNEQFF; CDR3nt: TGTGCCAGCAGCTTAGAACAGAGGCGGAAAGGGGACAGGAGCTCCTACAATGAGCAGTTCTTC
v_gene: TRBV7-9; j_gene: TRBJ1-1; abundance: once; d_gene: TRBD1; CDR3aa: CASSPNFGTGHTEAFF; CDR3nt: TGTGCCAGCAGCCCAAACTTCGGGACAGGGCACACTGAAGCTTTCTTT
v_gene: TRBV28; j_gene: TRBJ2-1; abundance: .; d_gene: TRBD2; CDR3aa: CASSLFVRLAGFSETQFF; CDR3nt: TGTGCCAGCAGTTTATTCGTTAGACTAGCGGGATTTAGTGAGACCCAGTTCTTC
v_gene: TRBV12-3/TRBV12-4; j_gene: TRBJ2-7; abundance: many; d_gene: .; CDR3aa: CASSLSGSYYEQYF; CDR3nt: TGTGCCAGCAGTTTGTCTGGAAGTTACTACGAGCAGTACTTC
v_gene: TRBV20-1; j_gene: TRBJ1-2; abundance: many; d_gene: .; CDR3aa: CSATGQTNYGYTF; CDR3nt: TGCAGTGCTACCGGACAGACTAACTATGGCTACACCTTC
v_gene: TRBV27; j_gene: TRBJ2-1; abundance: few; d_gene: .; CDR3aa: CASSLYLGWSYNEQFF; CDR3nt: TGTGCCAGCAGTTTATACCTAGGTTGGTCCTACAATGAGCAGTTCTTC
v_gene: TRBV18; j_gene: TRBJ2-7; abundance: few; d_gene: .; CDR3aa: CASSPLQYSYEQYF; CDR3nt: TGTGCCAGCTCACCCTTACAGTATTCCTACGAGCAGTACTTC
v_gene: TRBV29-1; j_gene: TRBJ2-3; abundance: .; d_gene: TRBD1; CDR3aa: CSVDRGRSDTQYF; CDR3nt: TGCAGCGTTGACAGGGGGCGGTCAGATACGCAGTATTTT
v_gene: TRBV29-1; j_gene: TRBJ2-1; abundance: once; d_gene: TRBD1; CDR3aa: CSVRQGLVNEQFF; CDR3nt: TGCAGCGTTAGACAGGGATTAGTAAATGAGCAGTTCTTC
v_gene: TRBV29-1; j_gene: TRBJ2-3; abundance: .; d_gene: .; CDR3aa: CSVVPDGSTDTQYF; CDR3nt: TGCAGCGTTGTCCCGGACGGTAGCACAGATACGCAGTATTTT
v_gene: TRBV7-2; j_gene: TRBJ2-7; abundance: .; d_gene: .; CDR3aa: CASSNRGGRLSYEQYF; CDR3nt: TGTGCCAGCAGCAATAGGGGCGGGCGGTTATCCTACGAGCAGTACTTC
v_gene: TRBV12-3/TRBV12-4; j_gene: TRBJ2-3; abundance: .; d_gene: .; CDR3aa: CASSLDGERADTLYF; CDR3nt: TGTGCCAGCAGTTTAGACGGGGAGAGGGCAGATACGCTGTATTTT
v_gene: TRBV12-3/TRBV12-4; j_gene: TRBJ1-2; abundance: few; d_gene: .; CDR3aa: CASSLRHPRGGYTF; CDR3nt: TGTGCCAGCAGTTTAAGACACCCCAGAGGTGGCTACACCTTC
v_gene: TRBV27; j_gene: TRBJ2-1; abundance: .; d_gene: .; CDR3aa: CASSGRVNEQFF; CDR3nt: TGTGCCAGCAGTGGTAGGGTAAATGAGCAGTTCTTC
v_gene: TRBV11-2; j_gene: TRBJ2-5; abundance: few; d_gene: TRBD2; CDR3aa: CASSQGRKREGETQYF; CDR3nt: TGTGCCAGCAGCCAGGGACGGAAGCGGGAGGGAGAGACCCAGTACTTC
v_gene: TRBV5-1; j_gene: TRBJ2-3; abundance: .; d_gene: TRBD2; CDR3aa: CASSVARGRDTQYF; CDR3nt: TGCGCCAGCAGCGTCGCCCGCGGGAGGGATACGCAGTATTTT
v_gene: TRBV28; j_gene: TRBJ2-3; abundance: .; d_gene: .; CDR3aa: CASSSPPGPDTQYF; CDR3nt: TGTGCCAGCAGTTCTCCTCCGGGCCCAGATACGCAGTATTTT
v_gene: TRBV6-2/TRBV6-3; j_gene: TRBJ2-7; abundance: few; d_gene: .; CDR3aa: CASSYDTIYYEQYF; CDR3nt: TGTGCCAGCAGTTACGACACGATCTACTACGAGCAGTACTTC
v_gene: TRBV28; j_gene: TRBJ1-1; abundance: .; d_gene: .; CDR3aa: CASSLLYLNTEAFF; CDR3nt: TGTGCCAGCAGTTTATTGTACTTGAACACTGAAGCTTTCTTT
v_gene: TRBV18; j_gene: TRBJ1-2; abundance: .; d_gene: TRBD1; CDR3aa: CASSPLGTDNYGYTF; CDR3nt: TGTGCCAGCTCACCACTTGGGACAGATAACTATGGCTACACCTTC
v_gene: TRBV12-3/TRBV12-4; j_gene: TRBJ2-7; abundance: .; d_gene: TRBD2; CDR3aa: CASSLGGTSGTNEQYF; CDR3nt: TGTGCCAGCAGTTTAGGAGGAACTAGCGGGACGAATGAGCAGTACTTC
v_gene: TRBV20-1; j_gene: TRBJ2-1; abundance: few; d_gene: TRBD2; CDR3aa: CSARRESSYNEQFF; CDR3nt: TGCAGTGCTAGGCGGGAGAGCTCCTACAATGAGCAGTTCTTC
v_gene: TRBV20-1; j_gene: TRBJ2-3; abundance: few; d_gene: .; CDR3aa: CSAIFRKGADTQYF; CDR3nt: TGCAGTGCTATCTTCCGAAAAGGCGCAGATACGCAGTATTTT
v_gene: TRBV20-1; j_gene: TRBJ2-7; abundance: few; d_gene: TRBD2; CDR3aa: CSARLASAYNEQYF; CDR3nt: TGCAGTGCAAGACTAGCGTCAGCCTACAATGAGCAGTACTTC
v_gene: TRBV29-1; j_gene: TRBJ2-7; abundance: few; d_gene: TRBD2; CDR3aa: CSVEGLAGNEQYF; CDR3nt: TGCAGCGTTGAAGGGCTAGCGGGGAACGAGCAGTACTTC
v_gene: TRBV20-1; j_gene: TRBJ2-7; abundance: .; d_gene: TRBD2; CDR3aa: CSARGPGGGFEQYF; CDR3nt: TGCAGTGCTAGAGGGCCTGGGGGGGGATTCGAGCAGTACTTC
v_gene: TRBV7-9; j_gene: TRBJ2-7; abundance: .; d_gene: .; CDR3aa: CASSRPELYEQYF; CDR3nt: TGTGCCAGCAGCCGCCCGGAGCTCTACGAGCAGTACTTC
v_gene: TRBV20-1; j_gene: TRBJ2-1; abundance: .; d_gene: TRBD2; CDR3aa: CSPNLVRSGRWNEQFF; CDR3nt: TGCAGTCCCAACTTGGTTAGATCCGGGAGGTGGAATGAGCAGTTCTTC